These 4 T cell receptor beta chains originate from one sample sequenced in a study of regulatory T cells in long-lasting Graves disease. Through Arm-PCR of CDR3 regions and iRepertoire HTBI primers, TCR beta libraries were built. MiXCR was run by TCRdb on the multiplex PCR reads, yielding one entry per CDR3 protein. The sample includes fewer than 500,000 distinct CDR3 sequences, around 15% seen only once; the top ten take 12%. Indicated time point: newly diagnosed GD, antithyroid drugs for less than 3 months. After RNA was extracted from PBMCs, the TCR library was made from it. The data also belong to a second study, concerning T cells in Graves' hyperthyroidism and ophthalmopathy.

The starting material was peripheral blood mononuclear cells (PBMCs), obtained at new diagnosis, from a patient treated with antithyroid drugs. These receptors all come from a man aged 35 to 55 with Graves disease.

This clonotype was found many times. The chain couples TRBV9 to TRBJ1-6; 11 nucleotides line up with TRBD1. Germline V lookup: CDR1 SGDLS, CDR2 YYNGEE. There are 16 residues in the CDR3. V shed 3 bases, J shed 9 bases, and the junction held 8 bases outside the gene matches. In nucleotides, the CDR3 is TGTGCCAGCAGCGAAACCCGGACAGGGGGCCGTTCACCCCTCCACTTT. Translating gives CASSETRTGGRSPLHF.

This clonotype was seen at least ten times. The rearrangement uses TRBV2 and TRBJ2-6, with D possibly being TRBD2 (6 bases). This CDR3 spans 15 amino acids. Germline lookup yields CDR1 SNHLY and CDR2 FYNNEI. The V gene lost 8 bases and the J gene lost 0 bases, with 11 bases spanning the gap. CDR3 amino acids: CASDQEGSGANVLTF. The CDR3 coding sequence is TGTGCCAGCGACCAGGAGGGCTCTGGGGCCAACGTCCTGACTTTC.

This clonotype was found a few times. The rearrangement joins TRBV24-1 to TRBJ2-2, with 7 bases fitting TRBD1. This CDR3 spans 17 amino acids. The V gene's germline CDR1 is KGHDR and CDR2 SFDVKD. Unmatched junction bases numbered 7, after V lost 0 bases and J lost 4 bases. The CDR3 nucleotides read TGTGCCACCAGTGATTTGAGGGCAGGGGGTGGCACCGGGGAGCTGTTTTTT. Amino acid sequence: CATSDLRAGGGTGELFF.

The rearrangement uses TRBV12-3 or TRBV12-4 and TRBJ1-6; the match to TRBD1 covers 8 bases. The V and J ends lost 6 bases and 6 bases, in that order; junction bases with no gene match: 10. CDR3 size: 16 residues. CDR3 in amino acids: CASSLGGQGANSPLHF. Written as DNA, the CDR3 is TGTGCCAGCAGCTTGGGTGGGCAGGGGGCTAATTCACCCCTCCACTTT.